This is a list of T cell receptor beta chains from one sample in a study of CD8 T cells in Susac syndrome. From the immunoSEQ multiplex PCR reads, TCRdb called clonotypes with MiXCR, one entry per CDR3 protein. The profile shows some 300,000 distinct CDR3 sequences, 70% to 90% of them singletons. Sequenced: CD8+ T cells from PBMCs. Source of these receptors: a human donor with multiple sclerosis. Each CDR3 is given with its conserved first and last residue. A D gene is named only where the DNA matches it firmly. Only some rows state a clone size, as once, few, many or a class for expanded clones.

DNA: TGTGCCAGCAGCTTTCTGGCAGGGGGAATTGAGACCCAGTACTTC; CDR3: CASSFLAGGIETQYF; V: TRBV7-9; J: TRBJ2-5; size: -; D: TRBD1
DNA: TGCAGCGCTCTTTCGTGGGAGCAGTTCTTC; CDR3: CSALSWEQFF; V: TRBV29-1; J: TRBJ2-1; size: -; D: -
DNA: TGTGCCAGCAGCTTGGACTCCTCCGCCGAGCAGTACTTC; CDR3: CASSLDSSAEQYF; V: TRBV7-9; J: TRBJ2-7; size: -; D: -
DNA: TGTGCCAGCAGTTACTCCCAACAGGACCCTGGGGGCAATGAGCAGTTCTTC; CDR3: CASSYSQQDPGGNEQFF; V: TRBV6-2/TRBV6-3; J: TRBJ2-1; size: -; D: -
DNA: TGTGCCAGCAGCCAGGACAGGGCTGGCTACACCTTC; CDR3: CASSQDRAGYTF; V: TRBV5-6; J: TRBJ1-2; size: once; D: TRBD1
DNA: TGTGCCACAATGGGACTAGCGGAGATCACCGGGGAGCTGTTTTTT; CDR3: CATMGLAEITGELFF; V: TRBV24-1; J: TRBJ2-2; size: -; D: TRBD2
DNA: TGTGCCACCAGTGATTTGGGGCCGGGGTCAGATACGCAGTATTTT; CDR3: CATSDLGPGSDTQYF; V: TRBV24-1; J: TRBJ2-3; size: -; D: -
DNA: TGTGCCAGCAGCTTAGCGGAACCCAATGAGCAGTTCTTC; CDR3: CASSLAEPNEQFF; V: TRBV7-9; J: TRBJ2-1; size: -; D: -
DNA: TGTGCCAGCACCACGGACCGAGCAACTAATGAAAAACTGTTTTTT; CDR3: CASTTDRATNEKLFF; V: TRBV6-1; J: TRBJ1-4; size: -; D: -
DNA: TGTGCCAGCAGTGAATCCGGGACTAGGCGAACGTACGAGCAGTACTTC; CDR3: CASSESGTRRTYEQYF; V: TRBV2; J: TRBJ2-7; size: -; D: TRBD2
DNA: TGTGCCAGCAGTGAACCGGGAGTAGGCTATGGCTACACCTTC; CDR3: CASSEPGVGYGYTF; V: TRBV2; J: TRBJ1-2; size: -; D: -
DNA: TGTGCCAGCAGTTACGGGAGGGGGACCGGGGAGCTGTTTTTT; CDR3: CASSYGRGTGELFF; V: TRBV27; J: TRBJ2-2; size: few; D: TRBD2
DNA: TGTGCCAGCAGCTTGGGGACCCGGGTTGGGAACACTGAAGCTTTCTTT; CDR3: CASSLGTRVGNTEAFF; V: TRBV5-6; J: TRBJ1-1; size: -; D: -
DNA: TGTGCCTGGAGTCATACAGGGTCCTTCAATCAGCCCCAGCATTTT; CDR3: CAWSHTGSFNQPQHF; V: TRBV30; J: TRBJ1-5; size: -; D: -
DNA: TGTGCCTGGTCCCGCGGAGGGCCCGGGGAGCTGTTTTTT; CDR3: CAWSRGGPGELFF; V: TRBV30; J: TRBJ2-2; size: once; D: -
DNA: TGTGCCAGCAGTTTAGGTCGGGGCACAGATACGCAGTATTTT; CDR3: CASSLGRGTDTQYF; V: TRBV27; J: TRBJ2-3; size: few; D: -
DNA: TGTGCCAGCAGTCCGGGGACAGGGGAAACCTACGAGCAGTACTTC; CDR3: CASSPGTGETYEQYF; V: TRBV5-4; J: TRBJ2-7; size: -; D: TRBD1
DNA: TGTGCCAGCAGGACAGGGGAGGTCTACGAGCAGTACTTC; CDR3: CASRTGEVYEQYF; V: TRBV6-2/TRBV6-3; J: TRBJ2-7; size: -; D: TRBD1
DNA: TGCAGCGTTGACGTAATCCCTGAAGCTTTCTTT; CDR3: CSVDVIPEAFF; V: TRBV29-1; J: TRBJ1-1; size: -; D: -
DNA: TGTGCCTGGAGTGTAGGTCAGATCTATGGCTACACCTTC; CDR3: CAWSVGQIYGYTF; V: TRBV30; J: TRBJ1-2; size: -; D: -
DNA: TGCGCCAGCAGTCAAGCAACGAGGCTAGCGGGGCCCAATGAGCAGTTCTTC; CDR3: CASSQATRLAGPNEQFF; V: TRBV23-1; J: TRBJ2-1; size: -; D: TRBD2
DNA: TGTGCCAGCAGCGCGACTAGCGGGAGGCCTCACGAGCAGTACTTC; CDR3: CASSATSGRPHEQYF; V: TRBV13; J: TRBJ2-7; size: -; D: TRBD2
DNA: TGTGCCAGCAGTCCCGACAGGGGGACCTACGAGCAGTACTTC; CDR3: CASSPDRGTYEQYF; V: TRBV12-3/TRBV12-4; J: TRBJ2-7; size: -; D: TRBD1
DNA: TGTGCCAGCAGTCTGGGACAGGGGACGGCCCAGTACTTC; CDR3: CASSLGQGTAQYF; V: TRBV27; J: TRBJ2-5; size: -; D: TRBD1
DNA: TGTGCCAGCAGCTTAAGTTTAATGAACACTGAAGCTTTCTTT; CDR3: CASSLSLMNTEAFF; V: TRBV7-9; J: TRBJ1-1; size: -; D: -
DNA: TGTGCCAGCAGCGCATGGACAGGGGGCTTAGAGACCCAGTACTTC; CDR3: CASSAWTGGLETQYF; V: TRBV9; J: TRBJ2-5; size: -; D: TRBD1
DNA: TGTGCCAGCAGTCTCCGGACAGGGACGGCAGATACGCAGTATTTT; CDR3: CASSLRTGTADTQYF; V: TRBV12-3/TRBV12-4; J: TRBJ2-3; size: few; D: TRBD1
DNA: TGTGCCAGTGACGACAGAGCTGGACGCGTCGGGGAGCTGTTTTTT; CDR3: CASDDRAGRVGELFF; V: TRBV19; J: TRBJ2-2; size: -; D: -
DNA: TGTGCCAGCAGCGTAGAGGAGCCCGGGGCCAACGTCCTGACTTTC; CDR3: CASSVEEPGANVLTF; V: TRBV9; J: TRBJ2-6; size: -; D: -
DNA: TGTGCCAGCAGTTTGACGGGAGCCGTCACCGGGGAGCTGTTTTTT; CDR3: CASSLTGAVTGELFF; V: TRBV28; J: TRBJ2-2; size: -; D: -
DNA: TGCAGCGTTGCGGACTTCGCTAGCACAGATACGCAGTATTTT; CDR3: CSVADFASTDTQYF; V: TRBV29-1; J: TRBJ2-3; size: -; D: -
DNA: TGTGCCAGCAGCTTCCGTGGAAGGACTAGCGGAAATACCGGGGAGCTGTTTTTT; CDR3: CASSFRGRTSGNTGELFF; V: TRBV7-4; J: TRBJ2-2; size: once; D: TRBD2
DNA: TGTGCCAGCACATGGGGACAGGGGAACACTGAAGCTTTCTTT; CDR3: CASTWGQGNTEAFF; V: TRBV27; J: TRBJ1-1; size: -; D: TRBD1
DNA: TGTGCCACCTTGGCCCTTGGACCCGGGGAGCTGTTTTTT; CDR3: CATLALGPGELFF; V: TRBV15; J: TRBJ2-2; size: -; D: -
DNA: TGTGCCAGCAGCTCCCGGGTCTTCGTCTTTGTTGAGCAGTTCTTC; CDR3: CASSSRVFVFVEQFF; V: TRBV28; J: TRBJ2-1; size: once; D: -
DNA: TGCGCCAGCAGCCAAGCAACATCTAGCACAGATACGCAGTATTTT; CDR3: CASSQATSSTDTQYF; V: TRBV4-3; J: TRBJ2-3; size: -; D: -
DNA: TGTGCCAGCAGCCAAGGGACAGGGGAAGCTTTCTTT; CDR3: CASSQGTGEAFF; V: TRBV2; J: TRBJ1-1; size: -; D: TRBD1
DNA: TGTGCCAGCAGCCCCAAGGAGGGGAACTATGGCTACACCTTC; CDR3: CASSPKEGNYGYTF; V: TRBV21-1; J: TRBJ1-2; size: once; D: -
DNA: TGTGCCAGCAGTTTGTCTCAGGGAGAAAATCAGCCCCAGCATTTT; CDR3: CASSLSQGENQPQHF; V: TRBV28; J: TRBJ1-5; size: -; D: -
DNA: TGTGCCAGCAGCTTATCAGGGTTGAATGTCTACGAGCAGTACTTC; CDR3: CASSLSGLNVYEQYF; V: TRBV7-8; J: TRBJ2-7; size: -; D: -
DNA: TGCGCCAGCAGCTTGGGACCTAGCGGGAATTACAATGAGCAGTTCTTC; CDR3: CASSLGPSGNYNEQFF; V: TRBV5-1; J: TRBJ2-1; size: -; D: TRBD2